One and the same sample provided the 12 T cell receptor beta chains below, sequenced in a study of blood T cell repertoires in COVID-19. Produced via immunoSEQ multiplex PCR; TCRdb's table is partial and in-frame only. The table has about 48,000 clones, approximately 90% seen once; the top ten hold approximately 5%. The sample taken for sequencing was peripheral blood. The receptor source for this set is a man aged 70 or older with acute or convalescent COVID-19.

The chain has TRBV6-6 and TRBJ2-1; 7 bases are shared with TRBD2. This CDR3 is 16 amino acids long. With V trimmed by 3 bases and J by 4 bases, 9 bases remained unmatched. In germline, CDR1 is MNHNY, CDR2 SVGAGI (reference sequence). This CDR3 is CASSYGLGLEYNEQFF. The CDR3 DNA sequence: TGTGCCAGCAGTTATGGTCTCGGACTAGAGTACAATGAGCAGTTCTTC.

The chain joins TRBV27 to TRBJ2-5, with 10 bases identical to TRBD1. Per the germline V gene, CDR1 is MNHEY and CDR2 is SMNVEV (reference sequence). After removal of 1 base from V and 1 base from J, the junction contained 9 bases not matched to a gene. The CDR3 is made up of 18 amino acids. The CDR3 spells CASSLYGTGVATQETQYF. CDR3 DNA: TGTGCCAGCAGTTTATATGGGACAGGGGTAGCCACCCAAGAGACCCAGTACTTC.

The chain recombines TRBV20-1 with TRBJ2-5; 7 nucleotides match TRBD1. The CDR3 has 15 residues. V dropped 7 bases and J dropped 5; count of bases not matched to a gene: 16. Germline values: CDR1 DFQATT, CDR2 SNEGSKA (reference sequence). CDR3: CSVSAPRDRRETQYF. The CDR3 DNA reads as TGCAGTGTTAGTGCCCCCCGGGACAGAAGGGAGACCCAGTACTTC.

The rearrangement uses TRBV25-1 and TRBJ1-1; maybe TRBD1 (5 bases). Trimming pared 6 bases from V and 6 bases from J, leaving 20 bases between. Germline V gene lookup returns CDR1 MGHDK and CDR2 SYGVNS. The CDR3 extends over 15 amino acids. Written as DNA, the CDR3 is TGTGCCAGCAGCCTAAAGGGGTACCAGGTTGCTGAAGCTTTCTTT. Amino acids: CASSLKGYQVAEAFF.

The rearrangement links TRBV3-1 (or the pseudogene TRBV3-2) to TRBJ2-1; 10 positions agree with TRBD2. The CDR3 runs to 18 residues. With V trimmed by 7 bases and J by 0 bases, 12 bases remained unmatched. Germline V gene data show CDR1 as LGHDT and CDR2 as YNNKEL (reference sequence). The CDR3 reads CASTTRKTSGVSYNEQFF. The DNA for the CDR3 is TGTGCCAGCACCACAAGAAAAACTAGCGGGGTCTCCTACAATGAGCAGTTCTTC.

V and J are TRBV7-2 and TRBJ1-1; 9 nucleotides line up with TRBD1. Per the germline V gene, CDR1 is SGHTA and CDR2 is FQGNSA. Trimming cost V 7 bases and J 6 bases; bases outside gene matches: 6. The CDR3 is 13 amino acids. The CDR3 region has the DNA TGTGCCAGCACCGACAGGGGGAGGGCTGAAGCTTTCTTT. Translation gives CASTDRGRAEAFF.

The V gene is TRBV6-5, the J gene TRBJ1-3, with a weak D call TRBD1 (5 bases). With 11 bases removed from V and 0 bases from J, the gap between germline ends came to 17 bases. CDR1 is MNHEY and CDR2 is SVGAGI in the germline V gene. The CDR3 is made up of 15 amino acids. The CDR3 DNA follows: TGTGCCGTCCGGGGGTTACCTAACTCTGGAAACACCATATATTTT. Residues: CAVRGLPNSGNTIYF.

The genes are TRBV5-1 and TRBJ1-5; 10 bases map to TRBD1. Unmatched junction bases numbered 4, after V lost 4 bases and J lost 6 bases. The germline V gene encodes CDR1 SGHRS and CDR2 YFSETQ. The CDR3 has 14 amino acids. The CDR3 loop is CASSPGTGVQPQHF. The CDR3 nucleotides read TGCGCCAGCAGCCCTGGGACAGGGGTTCAGCCCCAGCATTTT.

The chain recombines TRBV19 with TRBJ2-2, with TRBD1 matching 7 bases. This CDR3 spans 16 amino acids. Germline assignment: CDR1 LNHDA and CDR2 SQIVND (reference sequence). V shed 6 bases, J shed 0 bases, and the junction held 7 bases outside the gene matches. The chain's CDR3 is CASRKSTGTNTGELFF. The DNA of the CDR3 is TGTGCCAGTAGAAAATCGACAGGGACGAACACCGGGGAGCTGTTTTTT.

V gene TRBV18 combines with J gene TRBJ1-1, with D possibly TRBD1 on 6 matching bases. The germline CDR1 and CDR2 sequences are KGHSH and LQKENI. Trimming cost V 0 bases and J 1 base, with 18 bases left between them. The length of the CDR3 is 18 residues. The CDR3 loop reads CASSPPFIHRVANTEAFF. In DNA form, the CDR3 reads TGTGCCAGCTCACCACCCTTTATCCACAGGGTAGCGAACACTGAAGCTTTCTTT.

The gene calls are TRBV11-2 and TRBJ2-5; D is possibly TRBD2 (6 bases). Per germline, CDR1 SGHAT and CDR2 FQNNGV. Trimming took off 10 bases at V and 5 bases at J, with 20 bases between the two ends. CDR3 length equals 14 residues. In nucleotides, the CDR3 is TGTGCCACGGCTCAGGGCCATGGGGGGGAGACCCAGTACTTC. It translates to CATAQGHGGETQYF.

The genes are TRBV6-5 and TRBJ1-1; 7 positions agree with TRBD1. The ends lost 3 bases at V and 5 bases at J; junction bases unmatched: 6. This CDR3 comprises 14 residues. CDR1 MNHEY and CDR2 SVGAGI come from the germline V gene. CDR3 nucleotides: TGTGCCAGCAGTTATCAACAGGGGAGGACTGAAGCTTTCTTT. Translation gives CASSYQQGRTEAFF.